The next 24 T cell receptor beta chains were all read from a single sample in a study of T cell changes during pregnancy in multiple sclerosis. The assay was immunoSEQ multiplex PCR, and TCRdb's table has in-frame clones only and misses some. The sample shows 70,000 to 95,000 clones, 75% to 90% of them seen only once. The material was peripheral blood, obtained before pregnancy. The receptors were gathered from a female donor with multiple sclerosis, enrolled in a pregnancy study.

The chain combines TRBV9 with TRBJ2-1, with D maybe TRBD1 (6 bases). CDR3 length: 16 residues. Germline V gene sequence: CDR1 SGDLS, CDR2 YYNGEE. Trimming left V 1 base short and J 8 bases short, with 19 bases between. CDR3 nucleotides: TGTGCCAGCAGCGTAAGACAGGAGCCGGTTATGGATGAGCAGTTCTTC. Translation gives CASSVRQEPVMDEQFF.

The chain combines TRBV27 with TRBJ1-6; 8 nucleotides agree with TRBD1. This CDR3 has 15 residues. V lost 6 bases, J lost 7 bases, and 8 bases stayed unmatched. Looked up from germline, CDR1 is MNHEY and CDR2 is SMNVEV (reference sequence). CDR3 coding DNA: TGTGCCAGCAGCCCTTACGGGGACAGGAATTCACCCCTCCACTTT. It yields the protein CASSPYGDRNSPLHF.

This CDR3 reads CASSVQTYEQYF. The CDR3 DNA reads as TGTGCCAGCAGTGTACAGACCTACGAGCAGTACTTC. This chain joins TRBV28 and TRBJ2-7, with D unclear. CDR1 and CDR2 from the germline V gene are MDHEN and SYDVKM. V was cut by 5 bases and J by 2 bases, with 7 bases left in between. The CDR3 is 12 residues long. Complete variable domain (other parts from reference TRBV28 and TRBJ2-7): DVKVTQSSRYLVKRTGEKVFLECVQDMDHENMFWYRQDPGLGLRLIYFSYDVKMKEKGDIPEGYSVSREKKERFSLILESASTNQTSMYLCASSVQTYEQYFGPGTRLTVT.

The V gene is TRBV9, the J gene TRBJ1-4, with D uncertain. CDR1 and CDR2 from the germline V gene are SGDLS and YYNGEE. V was clipped by 3 bases and J by 0 bases, with 3 bases between them. This CDR3 has 13 amino acids. The CDR3 DNA follows: TGTGCCAGCAGCGCCACAACTAATGAAAAACTGTTTTTT. As protein: CASSATTNEKLFF.

This chain connects TRBV29-1 to TRBJ1-4, with 7 positions matching TRBD1. The CDR3 consists of 13 residues. With 4 bases clipped from V and 8 bases from J, the junction kept 7 bases outside the gene matches. CDR1 is SQVTM, CDR2 ANQGSEA, per germline. The CDR3 region has the DNA TGCAGCGTTGGTAGGGGGCAGGGAGAAAAACTGTTTTTT. Encoded protein: CSVGRGQGEKLFF.

The chain links TRBV7-2 to TRBJ2-1; 8 bases line up with TRBD2. CDR3 length: 16 amino acids. Germline-derived CDR1 and CDR2 are SGHTA and FQGNSA. V was pared by 2 bases and J by 7 bases, with 10 bases of the junction left unmatched. CDR3 sequence (DNA): TGTGCCAGCAGCTTAATCGGGGGGGTATCATTGAATGAGCAGTTCTTC. It specifies CASSLIGGVSLNEQFF.

CDR3 DNA: TGTGCCAGCAGCGTAGCGGTATACTCCCCCCGGGAGCGCGGGCAGTTCTTC. As protein: CASSVAVYSPRERGQFF. The rearrangement joins TRBV9 to TRBJ2-1; weak D call: TRBD2 (6 bases). The CDR3 length is 17 residues. The germline V gene has CDR1 SGDLS and CDR2 YYNGEE. V was pared by 0 bases and J by 12 bases, with 25 bases between.

The chain recombines TRBV4-2 with TRBJ2-1; D is possibly TRBD2 (6 bases). Trimming shortened V by 3 bases and J by 3 bases, and 12 bases separated the two germline ends. CDR3 length equals 15 residues. Germline V gene lookup returns CDR1 LGHNA and CDR2 YNFKEQ. CDR3 loop: CASSHRGTLYNEQFF. CDR3 sequence (DNA): TGTGCCAGCAGCCATCGGGGGACCCTCTACAATGAGCAGTTCTTC.

The chain recombines TRBV27 with TRBJ1-2; D gene ambiguous. V shed 8 bases and J shed 6 bases, with 22 bases lying between them. CDR1 and CDR2 (germline): MNHEY, SMNVEV (reference sequence). CDR3 length: 15 residues. The DNA of the CDR3 is TGTGCCAGCGGTGGTGATATGGCGGCGGGCAATGGCTACACCTTC. It yields the protein CASGGDMAAGNGYTF.

The chain links TRBV7-9 to TRBJ2-3; 7 nucleotides match TRBD2. This CDR3 is built from 14 residues. The V segment lost 7 bases and the J segment 7 bases; nucleotides outside the gene matches: 11. Looked up from germline, CDR1 is SEHNR and CDR2 is FQNEAQ (reference sequence). CDR3 nucleotides: TGTGCCAGCACCGAGGGACTAAAGACTCATACGCAGTATTTT. As protein: CASTEGLKTHTQYF.

The chain carries TRBV28 and TRBJ2-7; TRBD2 matches 10 bases. Germline lookup yields CDR1 MDHEN and CDR2 SYDVKM. The J segment lost 2 bases and the V segment lost 6 bases, leaving 13 bases of the junction unmatched. The CDR3 consists of 17 residues. CDR3 sequence (DNA): TGTGCCAGCAGCTACAAACAGCGGGGGGGGATGACCTACGAGCAGTACTTC. As protein: CASSYKQRGGMTYEQYF. The whole variable domain, remainder taken from reference TRBV28 and TRBJ2-7, is DVKVTQSSRYLVKRTGEKVFLECVQDMDHENMFWYRQDPGLGLRLIYFSYDVKMKEKGDIPEGYSVSREKKERFSLILESASTNQTSMYLCASSYKQRGGMTYEQYFGPGTRLTVT.

The V call is TRBV5-1, the J call TRBJ2-7, with a weak D call TRBD2 (5 bases). The germline V gene has CDR1 SGHRS and CDR2 YFSETQ. The CDR3 has 15 amino acids. V was cut by 2 bases and J by 0 bases, with 12 bases left in between. This CDR3 reads CASSFGGDLSYEQYF. CDR3 bases: TGCGCCAGCAGCTTTGGAGGTGACCTCTCCTACGAGCAGTACTTC.

The rearrangement links TRBV5-1 to TRBJ2-5, with 10 bases fitting TRBD1. Germline V gives CDR1 SGHRS, CDR2 YFSETQ. The V and J ends lost 3 bases and 5 bases, in that order; junction bases with no gene match: 10. The CDR3 is 16 residues long. The CDR3 reads CASSSSGTGVWETQYF. The CDR3 region has the DNA TGCGCCAGCAGCTCAAGCGGGACAGGGGTCTGGGAGACCCAGTACTTC.

The V and J genes are TRBV4-3 and TRBJ1-4; D is undetermined. The CDR3 runs 14 residues. Germline CDR1 LGHNA, CDR2 YSLEER. V lost 1 base to trimming and J lost 4 bases, with 7 bases between them. The CDR3, as DNA: TGCGCCAGCAGCCAAGGCGGCTTTAATGAAAAACTGTTTTTT. Residues: CASSQGGFNEKLFF.

This chain uses TRBV19 with TRBJ2-5, with TRBD2 as a possible D gene (5 bases). Germline V gene sequence: CDR1 LNHDA, CDR2 SQIVND (reference sequence). The germline V and J ends were trimmed by 7 bases and 5 bases, with 23 bases remaining between them. This CDR3 is 16 amino acids long. DNA for the CDR3: TGTGCCAGTACTCGAGGGAACACAGTTGCTGGGGAGACCCAGTACTTC. It encodes CASTRGNTVAGETQYF.

The rearrangement uses TRBV7-2 and TRBJ1-1; 9 bases align to TRBD1. The germline V gene has CDR1 SGHTA and CDR2 FQGNSA. This CDR3 has 13 residues. J gave up 6 bases and V 6 bases, and 5 bases lay outside the gene matches. The CDR3 loop is CASRFTGGPEAFF. The CDR3 nucleotides are TGTGCCAGCAGGTTCACAGGGGGCCCTGAAGCTTTCTTT.

The count of this clone is one. The CDR3 sequence is CASTPRRAQYNQPQHF. DNA for the CDR3: TGTGCCAGTACCCCACGGAGGGCCCAGTACAATCAGCCCCAGCATTTT. V usage is TRBV19 and J usage is TRBJ1-5; D not certain. The CDR3 has 16 amino acids. V shed 7 bases and J shed 3 bases, with 19 bases lying between them. Germline-derived CDR1 and CDR2 are LNHDA and SQIVND (reference sequence).

The CDR3 DNA reads TGTGCCAGTAGGAGAGCGTACCGGCTCCACTTT. Translated, it gives CASRRAYRLHF. The chain recombines TRBV19 with TRBJ1-6; D is undetermined. V dropped 6 bases and J dropped 16 bases, with 13 bases sitting between them. Germline V CDR1 and CDR2: LNHDA, SQIVND (reference sequence). The CDR3 has 11 amino acids.

On this clone: The junction does not match germline at one end; this may be a read error. V is TRBV7-2 and J is TRBJ2-7, with TRBD2 matching over 9 bases. Germline V CDR1 and CDR2: SGHTA, FQGNSA. This CDR3 is 11 amino acids long. The CDR3 sequence is CASSPGIAGDF. The CDR3 DNA reads as TGTGCCAGCAGCCCCGGAATAGCGGGGGACTTC.

The chain is built from TRBV2 and TRBJ2-3; 8 bases are a match to TRBD1. Germline V CDR1 and CDR2: SNHLY, FYNNEI. The V gene end was trimmed by 5 bases and the J gene end by 4 bases; junction bases not matched to a gene: 11. This CDR3 contains 16 residues. The CDR3 is CASSPGQGLRPDTQYF. In nucleotides, the CDR3 is TGTGCCAGCAGTCCTGGACAGGGCCTAAGGCCAGATACGCAGTATTTT.

This chain connects TRBV28 to TRBJ2-1; 8 bases align to TRBD2. V trimming: 5 bases; J trimming: 4 bases; junction bases outside the gene matches: 13. The CDR3 length is 17 residues. Germline CDR1 is MDHEN and CDR2 is SYDVKM. The CDR3 protein is CASSLYFTSGGYNEQFF. The CDR3 bases are TGTGCCAGCAGTCTCTATTTTACTAGCGGCGGGTACAATGAGCAGTTCTTC.

The chain uses TRBV18 and TRBJ2-2; possibly TRBD1 for D (7 bases). CDR1 KGHSH and CDR2 LQKENI come from the germline V gene. The V gene lost 3 bases and the J gene lost 0 bases, with 11 bases spanning the gap. The CDR3 contains 16 residues. CDR3 protein: CASSPGGQSNTGELFF. CDR3 bases: TGTGCCAGCTCACCGGGGGGACAGTCGAACACCGGGGAGCTGTTTTTT.

The chain employs TRBV7-2 and TRBJ2-5, with a weak D call TRBD1 (5 bases). Trimming stripped 5 bases from V and 3 bases from J, with 13 bases between. Germline V gene data show CDR1 as SGHTA and CDR2 as FQGNSA. This CDR3 has 14 amino acids. CDR3: CASSANRGKETQYF. For the CDR3, the DNA is TGTGCCAGCAGCGCTAATAGGGGCAAAGAGACCCAGTACTTC.

The rearrangement links TRBV6-5 to TRBJ2-7, with TRBD1 matching over 7 bases. The germline V gene has CDR1 MNHEY and CDR2 SVGAGI. The J segment lost 4 bases and the V segment lost 2 bases, leaving 8 bases of the junction unmatched. The CDR3 has 15 amino acids. CDR3 loop: CASSYDRDRLYEQYF. CDR3 nucleotide sequence: TGTGCCAGCAGTTACGACCGGGACAGACTTTACGAGCAGTACTTC.